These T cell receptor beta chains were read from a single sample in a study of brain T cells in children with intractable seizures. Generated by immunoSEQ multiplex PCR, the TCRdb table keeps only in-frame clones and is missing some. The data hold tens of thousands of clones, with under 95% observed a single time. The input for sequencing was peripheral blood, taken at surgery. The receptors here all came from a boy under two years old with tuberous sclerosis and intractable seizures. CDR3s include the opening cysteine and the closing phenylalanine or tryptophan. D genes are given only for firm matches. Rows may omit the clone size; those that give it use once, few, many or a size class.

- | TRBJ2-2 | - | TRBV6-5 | TGTGCCAGCAGTAGCGGGGAGCTGTTTTTT | CASSSGELFF
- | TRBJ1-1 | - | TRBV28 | TGTGCCAGCAGTCTCAAGTTGAACACTGAAGCTTTCTTT | CASSLKLNTEAFF
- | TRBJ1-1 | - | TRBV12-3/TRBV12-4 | TGTGCCAGCAGCCTCTCAGGTAAAGCTTTCTTT | CASSLSGKAFF
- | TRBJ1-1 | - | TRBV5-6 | TGTGCCAGCAGCAATCCAGGGCTGAATACTGAAGCTTTCTTT | CASSNPGLNTEAFF
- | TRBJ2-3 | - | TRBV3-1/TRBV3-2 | TGTGCCAGCAGCCGGGCGCTAACAGATACGCAGTATTTT | CASSRALTDTQYF
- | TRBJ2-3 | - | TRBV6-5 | TGTGCCAGCAGCCGCTACGGTGCCGATACGCAGTATTTT | CASSRYGADTQYF
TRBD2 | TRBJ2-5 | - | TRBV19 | TGTGCCAGTAGTATAGAAGGCGGGAGAGGTGAGACCCAGTACTTC | CASSIEGGRGETQYF
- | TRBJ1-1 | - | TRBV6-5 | TGTGCCAGCACCCAACACAGGAATAGTAACACTGAAGCTTTCTTT | CASTQHRNSNTEAFF
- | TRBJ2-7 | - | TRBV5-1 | TGCGCCAGCAGCTTGGTTGTAGGCGACTACGAGCAGTACTTC | CASSLVVGDYEQYF
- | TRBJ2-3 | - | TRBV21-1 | TGTGCCAGCACATATCGGCCCCGGACTAGCGGGAATGTAGATACGCAGTATTTT | CASTYRPRTSGNVDTQYF
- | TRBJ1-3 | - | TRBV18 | TGTGCCAGCTCAGCGAAGAGCGGGGATACTGGAAACACCATATATTTT | CASSAKSGDTGNTIYF
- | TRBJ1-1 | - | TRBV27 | TGTGCCAGCCCCGTTGGTAGTAACACTGAAGCTTTCTTT | CASPVGSNTEAFF
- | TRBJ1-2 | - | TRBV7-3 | TGTGCCAGCAGCCCCACCGTGGACAGTTACTATGGCTACACCTTC | CASSPTVDSYYGYTF
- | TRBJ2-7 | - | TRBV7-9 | TGTGCCAGCAGCTCCGAGGGACTGATCTCCTACGAGCAGTACTTC | CASSSEGLISYEQYF
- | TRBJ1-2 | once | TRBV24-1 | TGTGCCACCAGGGGGCCTGGGGAGGAGAGCTATGGCTACACCTTC | CATRGPGEESYGYTF
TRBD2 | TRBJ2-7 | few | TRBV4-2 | TGTGCCAGCAGCCAAGTTCTAGCGGGGGGCTCCTACGAGCAGTACTTC | CASSQVLAGGSYEQYF
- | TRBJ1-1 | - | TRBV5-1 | TGCGCCAGCAGCCCAGTGGGGGGGGTGACTGAAGCTTTCTTT | CASSPVGGVTEAFF
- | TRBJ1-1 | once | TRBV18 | TGTGCCAGCTCCCCCGAGATGCGGACGACGATGAACACTGAAGCTTTCTTT | CASSPEMRTTMNTEAFF
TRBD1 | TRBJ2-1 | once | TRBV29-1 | TGCAGCGTTGCCAGACAGGGGGCGGATGAGCAGTTCTTC | CSVARQGADEQFF
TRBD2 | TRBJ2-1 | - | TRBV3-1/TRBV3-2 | TGTGCCAGCAGCCCTACTAGCGGGGGGGCCTACAATGAGCAGTTCTTC | CASSPTSGGAYNEQFF
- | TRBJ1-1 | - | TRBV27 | TGTGCCAGCAGTTTATTCGGGGTTAACACTGAAGCTTTCTTT | CASSLFGVNTEAFF
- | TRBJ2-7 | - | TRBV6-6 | TGTGCCAGCAGTGTTACAGGGAACGCCTACGAGCAGTACTTC | CASSVTGNAYEQYF
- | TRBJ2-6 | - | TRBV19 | TGTGCCAGTAGGAACAGCCTTTTATCTGGGGCCAACGTCCTGACTTTC | CASRNSLLSGANVLTF
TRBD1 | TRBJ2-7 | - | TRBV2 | TGTGCCAGCAGTCTCCGACAGGGCTACGAGCAGTACTTC | CASSLRQGYEQYF
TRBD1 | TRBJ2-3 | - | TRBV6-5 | TGTGCCAGCAGACGACAGGGATTTTCAGATACGCAGTATTTT | CASRRQGFSDTQYF
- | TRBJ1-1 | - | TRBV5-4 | TGTGCCACAGGTGGCAGGCTCAACACTGAAGCTTTCTTT | CATGGRLNTEAFF
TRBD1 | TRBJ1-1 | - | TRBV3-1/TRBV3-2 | TGTGCCAGCAGCCCCCGGGACAGGGAGAAAGCTTTCTTT | CASSPRDREKAFF
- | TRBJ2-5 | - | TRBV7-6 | TGTGCCAGCAGCTATACCAACGCCGGACCAGGACTGGGCGCCCAGTACTTC | CASSYTNAGPGLGAQYF
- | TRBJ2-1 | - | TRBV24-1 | TGTGCCACCAGTGATTTGCAGGTCAGTTACAATGAGCAGTTCTTC | CATSDLQVSYNEQFF
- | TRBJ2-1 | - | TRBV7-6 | TGTGCCAGCAGCTTTCGGGAGAGTGAGCAGTTCTTC | CASSFRESEQFF
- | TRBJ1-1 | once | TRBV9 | TGTGCCAGCAAGGGTACAGAGAACACTGAAGCTTTCTTT | CASKGTENTEAFF
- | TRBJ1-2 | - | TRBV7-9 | TGTGCCAGCAGCATCACAGGGACATCTCTCTATGGCTACACCTTC | CASSITGTSLYGYTF
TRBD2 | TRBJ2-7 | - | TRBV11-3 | TGTGCCAGCAGCCGGGGGGGTTACAGCGGGAGCTCCTACGAGCAGTACTTC | CASSRGGYSGSSYEQYF
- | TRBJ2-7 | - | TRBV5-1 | TGCGCCAGCAGCTTGGAACACCAGCAGCAGTACTTC | CASSLEHQQQYF
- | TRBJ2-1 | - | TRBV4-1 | TGCGCCAGCAGCCAAGGGAGGGGGGCCTACAATGAGCAGTTCTTC | CASSQGRGAYNEQFF
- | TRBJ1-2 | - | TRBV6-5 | TGTGCCAGCAGCAGGGCCAACTATGGCTACACCTTC | CASSRANYGYTF
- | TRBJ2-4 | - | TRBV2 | TGTGCCAGCGAGGAGGGTCCGATTCAGTACTTC | CASEEGPIQYF
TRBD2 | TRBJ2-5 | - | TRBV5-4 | TGTGCCAGCAGCTACGGACTAGCGGGAGACCCCCTTCAAGAGACCCAGTACTTC | CASSYGLAGDPLQETQYF
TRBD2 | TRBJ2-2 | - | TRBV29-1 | TGCAGCGTTGAGGAACGAAGGCTAGCGGGAGATCCCAACGGGGAGCTGTTTTTT | CSVEERRLAGDPNGELFF
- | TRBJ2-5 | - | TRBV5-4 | TGTGCCAGCAGCGGGAATATAACTAGGCAAGAGACCCAGTACTTC | CASSGNITRQETQYF
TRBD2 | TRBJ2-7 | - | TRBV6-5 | TGTGCCACCGGGAGGGGATTGGGAGAGCAGTACTTC | CATGRGLGEQYF
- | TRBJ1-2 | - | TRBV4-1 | TGCGCCAGCAGCCTAGATGTAGGGAACTATGGCTACACCTTC | CASSLDVGNYGYTF
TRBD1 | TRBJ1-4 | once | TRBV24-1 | TGTGCCACCAGCCGCCGGGACAGGAGAAATGAAAAACTGTTTTTT | CATSRRDRRNEKLFF
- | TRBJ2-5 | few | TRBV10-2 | TGCGCCAGCAGTGAGGAGACCCAGTACTTC | CASSEETQYF
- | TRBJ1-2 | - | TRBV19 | TGTGCCAGTAGTATATCCACGGCCCCATTGGGCTACACCTTC | CASSISTAPLGYTF
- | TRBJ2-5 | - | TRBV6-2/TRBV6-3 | TGTGCCAGCAGTTGGGTGGAGACCCAGTACTTC | CASSWVETQYF
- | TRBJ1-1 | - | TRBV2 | TGTGCCAGCAGGGAGCGAGGGGACACTGAAGCTTTCTTT | CASRERGDTEAFF
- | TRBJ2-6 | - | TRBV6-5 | TGTGCCAGCAGCCGACAGTGGTCTGGGGCCAACGTCCTGACTTTC | CASSRQWSGANVLTF
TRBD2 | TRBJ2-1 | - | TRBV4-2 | TGTGCCAGCAGCCAAGATAGCGGGATATACAATGAGCAGTTCTTC | CASSQDSGIYNEQFF
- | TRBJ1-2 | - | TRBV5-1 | TGCGCCAGCAGCTTGGGAGGGTATGGCTACACCTTC | CASSLGGYGYTF
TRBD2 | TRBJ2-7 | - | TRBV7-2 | TGTGCCAGCAGCTTGACTAGCGACTCCTACGAGCAGTACTTC | CASSLTSDSYEQYF
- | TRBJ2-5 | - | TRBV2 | TGTGCCAGCAGTGACCGGCCAAACGAGGAGACCCAGTACTTC | CASSDRPNEETQYF
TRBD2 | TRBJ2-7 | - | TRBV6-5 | TGTGCCAGCAGTTACTCAGCGGGGGCCTCCTACGAGCAGTACTTC | CASSYSAGASYEQYF